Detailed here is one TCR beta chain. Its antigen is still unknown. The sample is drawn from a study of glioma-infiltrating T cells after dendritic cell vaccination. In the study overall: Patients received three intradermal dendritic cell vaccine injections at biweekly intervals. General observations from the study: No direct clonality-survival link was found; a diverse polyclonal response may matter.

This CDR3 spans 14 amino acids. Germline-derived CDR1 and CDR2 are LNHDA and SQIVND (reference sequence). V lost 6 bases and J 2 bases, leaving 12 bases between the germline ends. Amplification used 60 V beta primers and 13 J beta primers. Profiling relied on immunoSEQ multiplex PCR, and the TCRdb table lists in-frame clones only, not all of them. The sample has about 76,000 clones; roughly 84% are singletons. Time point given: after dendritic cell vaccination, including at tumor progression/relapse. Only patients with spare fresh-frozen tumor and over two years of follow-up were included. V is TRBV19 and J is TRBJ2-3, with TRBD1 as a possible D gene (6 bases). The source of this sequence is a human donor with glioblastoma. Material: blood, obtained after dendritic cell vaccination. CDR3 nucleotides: TGTGCCAGTAGAATGACAGGCTCCACAGATACGCAGTATTTT. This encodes CASRMTGSTDTQYF.